This T cell receptor (beta chain) comes out of a study of T cells in Graves' hyperthyroidism and ophthalmopathy. Findings and limits, study-wide: Blood shared most expanded thyroid clonotypes above 0.001. Progression to ophthalmopathy was predicted a median of approximately 6.4 months early.

A lack of ophthalmopathy progression within 18 months defined stable Graves' hyperthyroidism. CDR1 and CDR2 from the germline V gene are MGHDK and SYGVNS. The V segment lost 3 bases and the J segment 2 bases; nucleotides outside the gene matches: 5. This CDR3 region has 15 residues. TCR beta CDR3 sequences were amplified from RNA transcripts. First-round RT-PCR targeting the TCR CDR3 was performed with the HTBI primer set. TCRdb reprocessed the multiplex PCR reads via MiXCR and lists one record per CDR3 protein. Of about 99,000 distinct CDR3 sequences listed, around 50% are singletons. With respect to this clonotype: Its antigen is still unknown.

V and J are TRBV25-1 and TRBJ2-7; TRBD1 matches at 9 bases. The sample taken for sequencing was blood. This sequence originates from a middle-aged man with Graves' hyperthyroidism. CDR3 region: CASSDPGTGTYEQYF. In nucleotides, the CDR3 is TGTGCCAGCAGTGATCCCGGGACAGGGACCTACGAGCAGTACTTC.